These 29 T cell receptor beta chains share one sample of origin, sequenced in a study of T cell repertoires in cytomegalovirus infection. No antigen has been identified for these receptors. TCRdb re-analysed the reads in MiXCR, keeping a single row per CDR3 protein. The repertoire has some 99,000 distinct CDR3 sequences, 25% to 30% of them found once; the top ten carry around 80%. This specimen consisted of CD8+ T cells from cultured PBMCs, obtained from culture after CMV antigen stimulation. These receptors were collected from a human donor in good health (CMV status not recorded). Some clones in this sample may be carry-over from other donors' samples.

The chain carries TRBV4-2 and TRBJ2-1; no reliable D call. The germline V gene encodes CDR1 LGHNA and CDR2 YNFKEQ. The ends were cut back, 6 bases at V and 4 bases at J, with 16 bases in the middle. This CDR3 is 15 amino acids long. The CDR3 DNA reads as TGTGCCAGCAGTACCACCCCAGAACTTTACAATGAGCAGTTCTTC. It is translated as CASSTTPELYNEQFF.

This clonotype has a single count. The J gene is TRBJ1-1, the V gene TRBV29-1; a possible D gene is TRBD1 (5 bases). The germline V and J ends were trimmed by 6 bases and 10 bases, with 12 bases remaining between them. The CDR3 has 10 amino acids. Germline CDR1 and CDR2: SQVTM and ANQGSEA. The CDR3: CSVVEGLAFF. CDR3 bases: TGCAGCGTGGTTGAGGGGTTAGCTTTCTTT. The entire variable domain, with the rest obtained from reference TRBV29-1 and TRBJ1-1, is as follows: SAVISQKPSRDICQRGTSLTIQCQVDSQVTMMFWYRQQPGQSLTLIATANQGSEATYESGFVIDKFPISRPNLTFSTLTVSNMSPEDSSIYLCSVVEGLAFFGQGTRLTVV.

In this sample, this clonotype turned up a few times. This chain joins TRBV7-8 and TRBJ2-3; D uncertain. Trimming took off 1 base at V and 3 bases at J, with 20 bases between the two ends. This CDR3 comprises 18 residues. CDR1 is SGHVS, CDR2 FQNEAQ, per germline. CDR3 region: CASSLGLGELLSTDTQYF. Here the CDR3 DNA reads TGTGCCAGCAGCTTAGGGCTAGGCGAACTATTATCTACAGATACGCAGTATTTT. Looking up the rest from reference TRBV7-8 and TRBJ2-3 gives the full variable domain: GAGVSQSPRYKVAKRGQDVALRCDPISGHVSLFWYQQALGQGPEFLTYFQNEAQLDKSGLPSDRFFAERPEGSVSTLKIQRTQQEDSAVYLCASSLGLGELLSTDTQYFGPGTRLTVL.

This clonotype came up a few times. V usage is TRBV28 and J usage is TRBJ2-3; 9 bases are shared with TRBD2. This CDR3 has 21 amino acids. Germline V gene data show CDR1 as MDHEN and CDR2 as SYDVKM. Germline trimming cut 3 bases from V and 2 bases from J; bases unmatched to any gene: 21. CDR3 nucleotide sequence: TGTGCCAGCAGTTTTTCGCGGTTGGCGGGGGGGCCATTAATGATCACAGATACGCAGTATTTT. It codes for CASSFSRLAGGPLMITDTQYF. The whole variable domain, filled in from reference TRBV28 and TRBJ2-3, reads DVKVTQSSRYLVKRTGEKVFLECVQDMDHENMFWYRQDPGLGLRLIYFSYDVKMKEKGDIPEGYSVSREKKERFSLILESASTNQTSMYLCASSFSRLAGGPLMITDTQYFGPGTRLTVL.

V gene TRBV6-5 combines with J gene TRBJ2-2; 8 bases align to TRBD2. Per the germline V gene, CDR1 is MNHEY and CDR2 is SVGAGI. The length of the CDR3 is 16 residues. With V trimmed by 5 bases and J by 8 bases, 13 bases remained unmatched. The CDR3 is CASSHLTGGASGELFF. CDR3 DNA sequence: TGTGCCAGCAGTCACCTAACCGGGGGGGCCAGTGGGGAGCTGTTTTTT.

The chain recombines TRBV10-2 with TRBJ1-3; D is unresolved. The V end was cut by 3 bases, the J end by 0 bases, with 9 bases between. CDR1 is WSHSY and CDR2 is SAAADI in the germline V gene. The CDR3 runs 15 residues. CDR3 in amino acids: CASSEHPSSGNTIYF. CDR3 DNA: TGCGCCAGCAGTGAACACCCGAGCTCTGGAAACACCATATATTTT.

This clonotype was recorded many times. J is TRBJ2-2 and V is TRBV7-6, with no clear D. CDR1 is SGHVS, CDR2 FNYEAQ, per germline. This CDR3 has 14 residues. V lost 1 base and J lost 8, with 11 bases in between. CDR3: CASSLGVAEGELFF. The CDR3 DNA follows: TGTGCCAGCAGCTTAGGAGTGGCGGAGGGGGAGCTGTTTTTT. Full variable domain (remainder filled in from reference TRBV7-6 and TRBJ2-2): GAGVSQSPRYKVTKRGQDVALRCDPISGHVSLYWYRQALGQGPEFLTYFNYEAQQDKSGLPNDRFSAERPEGSISTLTIQRTEQRDSAMYRCASSLGVAEGELFFGEGSRLTVL.

The CDR3 is CASSQGWGDRPYEQYF. CDR3 DNA: TGCGCCAGCAGCCAAGGATGGGGGGACAGGCCCTACGAGCAGTACTTC. The chain uses TRBV4-1 and TRBJ2-7; 8 bases agree with TRBD1. Losses at the gene ends were 1 base for V and 2 bases for J; bases not matched to a gene: 7. The CDR3 length is 16 residues. Germline values: CDR1 MGHRA, CDR2 YSYEKL.

The V call is TRBV2, the J call TRBJ1-1; D is uncertain. The CDR3 runs 15 residues. Germline V gene sequence: CDR1 SNHLY, CDR2 FYNNEI. Trimming left V 2 bases short and J 0 bases short, with 10 bases between. In nucleotides, the CDR3 is TGTGCCAGCAGTGAATCCCCTTTAATGAACACTGAAGCTTTCTTT. Protein: CASSESPLMNTEAFF.

This CDR3 reads CASGSGGQETQYF. CDR3 coding DNA: TGTGCTAGTGGTTCGGGGGGACAAGAGACCCAGTACTTC. The chain joins TRBV12-5 to TRBJ2-5, with TRBD2 matching 7 bases. CDR1 and CDR2 (germline): LGHNT, FRNRAP. This CDR3 is built from 13 residues. Unmatched junction bases numbered 1, after V lost 4 bases and J lost 2 bases.

V usage is TRBV11-2 and J usage is TRBJ2-7; D not resolved. The CDR3 totals 13 residues. Germline loops: CDR1 SGHAT, CDR2 FQNNGV. The ends were cut back, 1 base at V and 2 bases at J, with 6 bases in the middle. CDR3 DNA sequence: TGTGCCAGCAGCTTAGGGGTCACCTACGAGCAGTACTTC. Amino acids: CASSLGVTYEQYF.

This chain joins TRBV27 and TRBJ1-1, with a possible D match to TRBD1 (5 bases). V shed 6 bases and J shed 1 base, with 12 bases lying between them. Germline V lookup: CDR1 MNHEY, CDR2 SMNVEV (reference sequence). The CDR3 covers 14 residues. The CDR3 loop is CASSTGHPNTEAFF. CDR3 coding DNA: TGTGCCAGCAGCACCGGACACCCGAACACTGAAGCTTTCTTT.

This chain connects TRBV5-1 to TRBJ2-5, with D unclear. Germline V gene lookup returns CDR1 SGHRS and CDR2 YFSETQ. The length of the CDR3 is 14 residues. The V and J ends lost 2 bases and 5 bases respectively, with 13 bases between them. Here the CDR3 reads CASSFALGLETQYF. CDR3 in DNA: TGCGCCAGCAGCTTCGCGTTGGGCCTGGAGACCCAGTACTTC.

At least ten counts were recorded for this clonotype. The V and J genes are TRBV27 and TRBJ2-7; TRBD1 is a possible D gene (5 bases). V shed 6 bases and J shed 5 bases, with 14 bases lying between them. Per germline, CDR1 MNHEY and CDR2 SMNVEV (reference sequence). The CDR3 is 13 residues long. The chain's CDR3 is CASRIDRSHEQYF. The CDR3 region has the DNA TGTGCCAGCAGAATCGACAGATCCCACGAGCAGTACTTC.

CDR3: CASSMETSPLHF. The DNA for the CDR3 is TGTGCCAGCAGTATGGAAACTTCACCCCTCCACTTT. The rearrangement links TRBV11-2 to TRBJ1-6; no reliable D call. This CDR3 contains 12 residues. Trimming removed 6 bases at V and 9 bases at J, with 9 bases between. Germline lookup yields CDR1 SGHAT and CDR2 FQNNGV. The entire variable domain, with the rest obtained from reference TRBV11-2 and TRBJ1-6, is as follows: EAGVAQSPRYKIIEKRQSVAFWCNPISGHATLYWYQQILGQGPKLLIQFQNNGVVDDSQLPKDRFSAERLKGVDSTLKIQPAKLEDSAVYLCASSMETSPLHFGNGTRLTVT.

The chain is built from TRBV7-3 and TRBJ2-3; tentatively, D is TRBD2 (7 bases). Germline CDR1 is SGHTA and CDR2 is FQGTGA. Trimming took off 5 bases at V and 7 bases at J, with 13 bases between the two ends. This CDR3 region has 13 residues. The CDR3 sequence: CASSQDGGHTQYF. CDR3 DNA sequence: TGTGCCAGCAGCCAAGACGGGGGGCATACGCAGTATTTT.

The V gene is TRBV4-1, the J gene TRBJ2-3, with D perhaps matching TRBD2 (5 bases). Trimming took off 4 bases at V and 3 bases at J, with 17 bases between the two ends. The CDR3 extends over 16 amino acids. Germline V CDR1 and CDR2: MGHRA, YSYEKL. CDR3 sequence: CASSLGEAVRTDTQYF. The CDR3 bases are TGCGCCAGCAGCCTCGGGGAAGCGGTAAGGACAGATACGCAGTATTTT.

The table lists this clonotype with a few counts. The V and J genes are TRBV7-9 and TRBJ2-7, with no clear D. CDR3 length: 11 amino acids. Germline CDR1 SEHNR, CDR2 FQNEAQ (reference sequence). Trimming removed 3 bases from V and 5 bases from J, with 5 bases in between. The CDR3 is CASSFGNEQYF. The CDR3 DNA sequence: TGTGCCAGCAGCTTTGGGAACGAGCAGTACTTC.

The chain has TRBV4-3 and TRBJ1-1; D remains ambiguous. Trimming shortened V by 2 bases and J by 1 base, and 5 bases separated the two germline ends. This CDR3 is built from 13 residues. Germline CDR1 and CDR2: LGHNA and YSLEER. The CDR3 DNA reads as TGCGCCAGCAGCCAAATTGGGAACACTGAAGCTTTCTTT. Translating it yields CASSQIGNTEAFF.

This chain joins TRBV9 and TRBJ2-1, with TRBD2 matching over 8 bases. V dropped 3 bases and J dropped 6; count of bases not matched to a gene: 8. The germline V gene encodes CDR1 SGDLS and CDR2 YYNGEE. The CDR3 is 15 amino acids. CDR3 DNA: TGTGCCAGCAGCGGCGGGGGGCGTCAGGGCAATGAGCAGTTCTTC. Translated, it gives CASSGGGRQGNEQFF.

V usage is TRBV10-3 and J usage is TRBJ2-2; D remains ambiguous. Germline values: CDR1 ENHRY, CDR2 SYGVKD. Trimming took off 9 bases at V and 1 base at J, with 6 bases between the two ends. This CDR3 is built from 12 residues. The CDR3 bases are TGTGCCATTCAGAGGAACACCGGGGAGCTGTTTTTT. Its protein product is CAIQRNTGELFF.

In this sample, this clonotype turned up many times. The chain couples TRBV19 to TRBJ2-3, with D possibly matching TRBD2 (6 bases). Germline V lookup: CDR1 LNHDA, CDR2 SQIVND (reference sequence). The CDR3 length is 14 residues. V was shortened by 1 base and J by 10 bases, with 15 bases between the two germline ends. CDR3 loop: CASSIGGGLASQYF. CDR3 sequence (DNA): TGTGCCAGTAGTATAGGAGGAGGGTTGGCGTCGCAGTATTTT.

This clonotype has a handful of counts. For the CDR3, the DNA is TGCGCCAGCAGCCAAGAAACAGGGTGGTACGAGCAGTACTTC. It yields the protein CASSQETGWYEQYF. This rearrangement joins TRBV4-1 to TRBJ2-7, with TRBD1 as a possible D gene (6 bases). V gave up 0 bases and J gave up 4 bases, with 10 bases separating them. This CDR3 region has 14 residues. Looked up from germline, CDR1 is MGHRA and CDR2 is YSYEKL.

At least ten counts were recorded for this clonotype. The chain recombines TRBV7-2 with TRBJ1-6; D remains unclear. The CDR3 consists of 15 residues. From germline, CDR1 is SGHTA and CDR2 FQGNSA. V lost 5 bases and J 0 bases, leaving 8 bases between the germline ends. The CDR3 protein is CASSGLGSYNSPLHF. For the CDR3, the DNA is TGTGCCAGCAGCGGCCTTGGCTCCTATAATTCACCCCTCCACTTT.

This clonotype turned up a few times. The chain employs TRBV10-3 and TRBJ1-1; no clear D gene. The germline V and J ends were trimmed by 0 bases and 8 bases, with 13 bases remaining between them. Germline V gene sequence: CDR1 ENHRY, CDR2 SYGVKD. The CDR3 runs to 14 residues. CDR3 sequence reads: CAISESLNRVEAFF. The CDR3 nucleotides are TGTGCCATCAGTGAGTCCCTAAACCGGGTCGAAGCTTTCTTT.

Comments on this clonotype: Mismatch with germline at one junction end may stem from a read error. The V call is TRBV4-1, the J call TRBJ2-7; D not certain. The germline V gene has CDR1 MGHRA and CDR2 YSYEKL. The length of the CDR3 is 15 residues. CDR3 residues: CASSQVGWRSYKQYF. The CDR3 DNA reads TGCGCCAGCAGCCAAGTAGGCTGGCGCTCCTACAAGCAGTATTTC.

This rearrangement joins TRBV7-9 to TRBJ1-2, with D possibly being TRBD1 (5 bases). V dropped 6 bases and J dropped 3 bases, with 14 bases sitting between them. The CDR3 loop spans 14 amino acids. CDR1 SEHNR and CDR2 FQNEAQ come from the germline V gene (reference sequence). CDR3: CASSISGTDYGYTF. The CDR3 DNA reads TGTGCCAGCAGTATTTCCGGGACGGACTATGGCTACACCTTC.

In this sample, this clonotype turned up a few times. V is TRBV29-1 and J is TRBJ2-7; 8 bases are shared with TRBD1. Trimming at V came to 3 bases and at J to 0 bases, leaving 4 bases not matched to a gene. The germline CDR1 and CDR2 sequences are SQVTM and ANQGSEA. This CDR3 spans 14 amino acids. CDR3 DNA sequence: TGCAGCGTTGAGACAGGGGAAGACTCCTACGAGCAGTACTTC. Amino acids: CSVETGEDSYEQYF.

This clonotype was picked up one time. The chain has TRBV19 and TRBJ2-3; TRBD2 matches 7 bases. CDR3 length: 13 amino acids. V shed 11 bases, J shed 5 bases, and the junction held 10 bases outside the gene matches. CDR1 and CDR2 from the germline V gene are LNHDA and SQIVND (reference sequence). The CDR3 DNA reads TGTGCCTCCAGTGGGGGGGTTGGAGATACGCAGTATTTT. Translated, it gives CASSGGVGDTQYF.